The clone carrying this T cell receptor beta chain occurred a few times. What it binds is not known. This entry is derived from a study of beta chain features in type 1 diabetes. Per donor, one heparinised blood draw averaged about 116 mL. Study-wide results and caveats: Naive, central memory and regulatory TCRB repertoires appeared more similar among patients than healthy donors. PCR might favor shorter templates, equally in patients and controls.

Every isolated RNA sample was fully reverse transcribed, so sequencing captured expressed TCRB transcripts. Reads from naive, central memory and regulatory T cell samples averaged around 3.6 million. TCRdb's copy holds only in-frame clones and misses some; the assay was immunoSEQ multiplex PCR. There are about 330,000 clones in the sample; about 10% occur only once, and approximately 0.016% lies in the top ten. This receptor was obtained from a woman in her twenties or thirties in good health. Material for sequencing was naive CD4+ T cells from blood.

The CDR3: CASSRGQGAETQYF. The CDR3 coding sequence is TGCGCCAGCAGCCGCGGACAGGGGGCAGAGACCCAGTACTTC. J is TRBJ2-5 and V is TRBV4-3; 11 nucleotides line up with TRBD1. The CDR3 covers 14 residues. Germline CDR1 LGHNA, CDR2 YSLEER. V was clipped by 4 bases and J by 4 bases; unmatched bases: 2.